This TCR beta chain came from a study of technical replicates of blood from a handful of donors. This CDR3 is 15 amino acids long. Germline lookup yields CDR1 SGHDN and CDR2 FVKESK. After removal of 1 base from V and 4 bases from J, the junction contained 4 bases not matched to a gene. The table came from immunoSEQ multiplex PCR; TCRdb's copy has only in-frame clones and leaves some out. The sample yields tens of thousands of clones, approximately 90% seen once. In its sample, this clone was seen once. This clonotype was sampled from a human donor in good health. The rearrangement uses TRBV14 and TRBJ1-2; 9 bases agree with TRBD1. Sequenced sample: T cells isolated from PBMCs. This CDR3 reads CASSQARDRVYGYTF. CDR3 bases: TGTGCCAGCAGCCAAGCCCGGGACAGGGTCTATGGCTACACCTTC.